These 17 T cell receptor beta chains were all obtained from the same sample, sequenced in a study of cytomegalovirus exposure and HLA in healthy donors. The PCR was carried out with 60 Vbeta primers and 13 Jbeta primers. Measured with immunoSEQ multiplex PCR; TCRdb has only the in-frame clones, and not every one. The sample includes around 130,000 clones, around four fifths of them seen just once. Sequenced sample: PBMCs. The receptors were sampled from a man aged 35 to 55 in good health and CMV-seronegative.

The chain employs TRBV27 and TRBJ1-2; possible D gene TRBD1, 5 bases. Germline V gene lookup returns CDR1 MNHEY and CDR2 SMNVEV (reference sequence). This CDR3 is built from 15 residues. V lost 4 bases, J lost 8 bases, and 20 bases lay in between. CDR3 DNA sequence: TGTGCCAGCAGTTCCCTCCGAGAGGGAGGGGACGGCTACACCTTC. Protein: CASSSLREGGDGYTF.

The chain combines TRBV4-3 with TRBJ1-2, with D perhaps matching TRBD1 (6 bases). The V gene lost 0 bases and the J gene lost 4 bases, with 12 bases spanning the gap. The CDR3 totals 15 residues. CDR1 is LGHNA and CDR2 is YSLEER in the germline V gene. CDR3 loop: CASSQEVGGAYGYTF. CDR3 nucleotides: TGCGCCAGCAGCCAAGAGGTCGGGGGGGCCTATGGCTACACCTTC.

The CDR3 nucleotides are TGCAGCGTTTCAGGTTTAAATGAGCAGTTCTTC. Residues: CSVSGLNEQFF. The rearrangement uses TRBV29-1 and TRBJ2-1; D gene ambiguous. V was pared by 5 bases and J by 7 bases, with 9 bases between. Germline V gene lookup returns CDR1 SQVTM and CDR2 ANQGSEA. This CDR3 has 11 amino acids.

J is TRBJ2-1 and V is TRBV28; 11 bases line up with TRBD2. Germline-derived CDR1 and CDR2 are MDHEN and SYDVKM. This CDR3 has 14 amino acids. After removal of 8 bases from V and 4 bases from J, the junction contained 4 bases not matched to a gene. The CDR3 loop is CASLRLAGYNEQFF. DNA for the CDR3: TGTGCCAGCCTACGACTAGCGGGATACAATGAGCAGTTCTTC. Drawing the rest from reference TRBV28 and TRBJ2-1, the complete variable domain is DVKVTQSSRYLVKRTGEKVFLECVQDMDHENMFWYRQDPGLGLRLIYFSYDVKMKEKGDIPEGYSVSREKKERFSLILESASTNQTSMYLCASLRLAGYNEQFFGPGTRLTVL.

This chain connects TRBV6-5 to TRBJ2-7, with 7 positions matching TRBD1. The CDR3 is 14 residues long. Germline lookup yields CDR1 MNHEY and CDR2 SVGAGI. V trimming: 4 bases; J trimming: 4 bases; junction bases outside the gene matches: 7. For the CDR3, the DNA is TGTGCCAGCAGTTTCACGGGACAGCCTTACGAGCAGTACTTC. Protein: CASSFTGQPYEQYF.

This chain links TRBV27 with TRBJ2-7, with 8 bases aligning to TRBD1. Germline V lookup: CDR1 MNHEY, CDR2 SMNVEV (reference sequence). The CDR3 has 14 amino acids. The ends lost 5 bases at V and 5 bases at J; junction bases unmatched: 8. The CDR3 is CASSPLDRAHEQYF. For the CDR3, the DNA is TGTGCCAGCAGTCCTTTGGACAGGGCCCACGAGCAGTACTTC.

The chain recombines TRBV2 with TRBJ1-2; D is unclear. Germline V gene lookup returns CDR1 SNHLY and CDR2 FYNNEI. The length of the CDR3 is 11 residues. V was shortened by 2 bases and J by 13 bases, with 11 bases between the two germline ends. DNA of the CDR3: TGTGCCAGCAGTGAAAGAACAGTCCTCACCTTC. Its protein product is CASSERTVLTF. Filled out from reference TRBV2 and TRBJ1-2, the complete variable domain reads EPEVTQTPSHQVTQMGQEVILRCVPISNHLYFYWYRQILGQKVEFLVSFYNNEISEKSEIFDDQFSVERPDGSNFTLKIRSTKLEDSAMYFCASSERTVLTFGSGTRLTVV.

A few counts support this clone. The J gene is TRBJ2-7, the V gene TRBV9; TRBD2 matches 8 bases. CDR3 length equals 16 residues. V shed 0 bases, J shed 2 bases, and the junction held 7 bases outside the gene matches. Germline V gene sequence: CDR1 SGDLS, CDR2 YYNGEE. The CDR3 loop reads CASSVAGGQHAYEQYF. CDR3 in DNA: TGTGCCAGCAGCGTAGCGGGGGGGCAGCACGCCTACGAGCAGTACTTC.

The chain joins TRBV14 to TRBJ2-1; 10 nucleotides match TRBD2. V lost 4 bases, J lost 6 bases, and 9 bases stayed unmatched. Germline loops: CDR1 SGHDN, CDR2 FVKESK. This CDR3 has 16 amino acids. The CDR3 DNA reads TGTGCCAGCAGCCGAGTCCCGGGACTAGCGATCAATGAGCAGTTCTTC. It specifies CASSRVPGLAINEQFF.

The chain employs TRBV30 and TRBJ1-1, with 7 bases aligning to TRBD1. The V gene's germline CDR1 is GTSNPN and CDR2 SVGIG (reference sequence). This CDR3 is built from 14 residues. Unmatched junction bases numbered 4, after V lost 3 bases and J lost 0 bases. The CDR3 DNA reads TGTGCCTGGAGAGGGGGCCGAATGAACACTGAAGCTTTCTTT. Protein: CAWRGGRMNTEAFF.

The chain is built from TRBV11-3 and TRBJ2-7; 9 nucleotides agree with TRBD2. With V trimmed by 0 bases and J by 1 base, 13 bases remained unmatched. Germline CDR1 and CDR2: SGHNT and YENEEA. This CDR3 has 19 amino acids. CDR3 coding DNA: TGTGCCAGCAGCTTAGATTGGCCCGCTAGCGGGGATTATTCCTACGAGCAGTACTTC. Protein: CASSLDWPASGDYSYEQYF.

The genes are TRBV28 and TRBJ1-2; 9 nucleotides align to TRBD1. This CDR3 region has 15 residues. The germline CDR1 and CDR2 sequences are MDHEN and SYDVKM. Losses at the gene ends were 7 bases for V and 8 bases for J; bases not matched to a gene: 14. The DNA of the CDR3 is TGTGCCAGCACCAAAACCCCGACAGGGGGATTCGGCTACACCTTC. It specifies CASTKTPTGGFGYTF.

This clone came up a few times. The rearrangement links TRBV6-5 to TRBJ1-1; TRBD1 might be the D (5 bases). Trimming removed 5 bases from V and 6 bases from J, with 16 bases in between. The CDR3 totals 14 residues. Germline CDR1 is MNHEY and CDR2 is SVGAGI. CDR3 bases: TGTGCCAGCAGTACTAGGAGGGGCGGGCCTGAAGCTTTCTTT. Its translation: CASSTRRGGPEAFF.

V gene TRBV28 combines with J gene TRBJ2-1; D unresolved. The CDR3 totals 15 residues. The V gene's germline CDR1 is MDHEN and CDR2 SYDVKM. Trimming left V 5 bases short and J 0 bases short, with 11 bases between. The CDR3 loop is CASSPPLSSYNEQFF. CDR3 coding DNA: TGTGCCAGCAGTCCCCCGCTAAGCTCCTACAATGAGCAGTTCTTC. The entire variable domain, with the rest obtained from reference TRBV28 and TRBJ2-1, is as follows: DVKVTQSSRYLVKRTGEKVFLECVQDMDHENMFWYRQDPGLGLRLIYFSYDVKMKEKGDIPEGYSVSREKKERFSLILESASTNQTSMYLCASSPPLSSYNEQFFGPGTRLTVL.

This clone was seen only a few times. The genes are TRBV7-2 and TRBJ2-3, with D unclear. V was clipped by 8 bases and J by 1 base, with 7 bases between them. Germline V CDR1 and CDR2: SGHTA, FQGNSA. CDR3 length: 12 residues. The CDR3 reads CASSPGTDTQYF. Written as DNA, the CDR3 is TGTGCCAGCTCACCGGGCACAGATACGCAGTATTTT. The variable domain in full, completed from reference TRBV7-2 and TRBJ2-3, reads GAGVSQSPSNKVTEKGKDVELRCDPISGHTALYWYRQSLGQGLEFLIYFQGNSAPDKSGLPSDRFSAERTGGSVSTLTIQRTQQEDSAVYLCASSPGTDTQYFGPGTRLTVL.

V usage is TRBV10-3 and J usage is TRBJ2-2; 12 bases agree with TRBD2. J lost 2 bases, V lost 9 bases, and 1 base had no gene match. In germline, CDR1 is ENHRY, CDR2 SYGVKD. The CDR3 sequence is 14 residues long. CDR3 bases: TGTGCCATGACTAGCGGGAGAAACACCGGGGAGCTGTTTTTT. Translation gives CAMTSGRNTGELFF.

Worth noting for this clone: This CDR3 is also generated by other DNA sequences in the sample. The rearrangement links TRBV4-3 to TRBJ2-7; 7 bases are shared with TRBD1. The CDR3 extends over 14 amino acids. Trimming removed 0 bases from V and 3 bases from J; junction bases left unmatched: 2. Germline lookup yields CDR1 LGHNA and CDR2 YSLEER. The CDR3 DNA reads TGCGCCAGCAGCCAAGATCGACAGGGCTACGAGCAGTACTTC. Protein product: CASSQDRQGYEQYF.